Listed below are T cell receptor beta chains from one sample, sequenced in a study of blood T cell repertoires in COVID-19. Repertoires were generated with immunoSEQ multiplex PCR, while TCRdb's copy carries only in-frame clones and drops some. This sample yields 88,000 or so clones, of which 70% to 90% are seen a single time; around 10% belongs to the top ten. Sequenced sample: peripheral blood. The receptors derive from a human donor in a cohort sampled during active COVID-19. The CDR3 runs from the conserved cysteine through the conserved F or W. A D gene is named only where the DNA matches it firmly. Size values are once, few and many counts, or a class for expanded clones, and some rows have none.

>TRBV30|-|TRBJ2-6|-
CAWSSSRTSGANVLTF
TGTGCCTGGAGTTCCTCCAGAACCTCTGGGGCCAACGTCCTGACTTTC
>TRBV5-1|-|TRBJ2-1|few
CASRMRVLEGNEQFF
TGCGCCAGCAGGATGCGGGTTTTGGAGGGCAATGAGCAGTTCTTC
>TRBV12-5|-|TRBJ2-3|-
CASGLEGQDTQYF
TGTGCTAGTGGTTTGGAGGGGCAGGATACGCAGTATTTT
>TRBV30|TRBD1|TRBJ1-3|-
CAWSKGQASSGNTIYF
TGTGCCTGGAGTAAGGGACAGGCCTCCTCTGGAAACACCATATATTTT
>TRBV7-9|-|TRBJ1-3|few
CASNHLTGSGNTIYF
TGTGCCAGCAACCACCTTACGGGCTCTGGAAACACCATATATTTT
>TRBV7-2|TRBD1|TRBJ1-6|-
CASSPDRGNSPLHF
TGTGCCAGCAGCCCGGACAGGGGGAATTCACCCCTCCACTTT
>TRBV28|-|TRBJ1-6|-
CASIQDRNNSPLHF
TGTGCCAGCATTCAGGACAGAAATAATTCACCCCTCCACTTT
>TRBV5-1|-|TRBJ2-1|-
CASSFNSGPYNEQFF
TGCGCCAGCAGCTTTAATAGCGGACCATACAATGAGCAGTTCTTC
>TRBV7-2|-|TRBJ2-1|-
CASSLGFAHYNEQFF
TGTGCCAGCAGCTTAGGCTTCGCGCATTACAATGAGCAGTTCTTC
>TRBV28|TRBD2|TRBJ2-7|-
CASSPIQIQLAGKYEQYF
TGTGCCAGCAGCCCGATCCAAATACAGCTAGCGGGCAAGTACGAGCAGTACTTC
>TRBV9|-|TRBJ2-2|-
CASSVGGGNTGELFF
TGTGCCAGCAGCGTTGGCGGGGGCAACACCGGGGAGCTGTTTTTT
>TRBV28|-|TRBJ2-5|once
CASSTSARRETQYF
TGTGCCAGCAGTACCTCTGCAAGGCGGGAGACCCAGTACTTC
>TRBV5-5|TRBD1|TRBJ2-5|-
CASSPATGLEETQYF
TGTGCCAGCAGCCCGGCGACAGGGTTGGAAGAGACCCAGTACTTC
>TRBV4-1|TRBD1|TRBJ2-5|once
CASSQGAGTGGRTQYF
TGCGCCAGCAGCCAAGGAGCCGGGACAGGGGGTCGGACCCAGTACTTC
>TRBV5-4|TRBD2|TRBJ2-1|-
CASSSSTGTSGKIGEQFF
TGTGCCAGCAGCTCGTCTACCGGGACTAGCGGGAAAATAGGTGAGCAGTTCTTC
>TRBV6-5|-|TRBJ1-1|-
CASRQGAGGTEAFF
TGTGCCAGCAGACAAGGGGCGGGAGGCACTGAAGCTTTCTTT
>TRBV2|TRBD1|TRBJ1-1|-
CVGQGETEAFF
TGTGTGGGACAGGGGGAGACTGAAGCTTTCTTT
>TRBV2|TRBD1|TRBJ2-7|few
CASLGQGKYEQYF
TGTGCCAGCCTCGGACAGGGGAAGTACGAGCAGTACTTC
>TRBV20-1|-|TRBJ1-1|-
CSAIRVEAFF
TGCAGTGCCATTCGGGTTGAAGCTTTCTTT
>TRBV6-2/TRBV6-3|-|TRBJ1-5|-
CASSPRGQSQPQHF
TGTGCCAGCAGTCCACGAGGACAGTCTCAGCCCCAGCATTTT
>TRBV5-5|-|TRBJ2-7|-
CASSPTGYEQYF
TGTGCCAGCAGCCCGACAGGCTACGAGCAGTACTTC
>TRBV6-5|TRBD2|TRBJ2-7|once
CASSGLAGSTYEQYF
TGTGCCAGCAGCGGACTAGCGGGTTCAACTTACGAGCAGTACTTC
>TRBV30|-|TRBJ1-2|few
CAWSVRGGYGYTF
TGTGCCTGGAGTGTACGGGGTGGCTATGGCTACACCTTC